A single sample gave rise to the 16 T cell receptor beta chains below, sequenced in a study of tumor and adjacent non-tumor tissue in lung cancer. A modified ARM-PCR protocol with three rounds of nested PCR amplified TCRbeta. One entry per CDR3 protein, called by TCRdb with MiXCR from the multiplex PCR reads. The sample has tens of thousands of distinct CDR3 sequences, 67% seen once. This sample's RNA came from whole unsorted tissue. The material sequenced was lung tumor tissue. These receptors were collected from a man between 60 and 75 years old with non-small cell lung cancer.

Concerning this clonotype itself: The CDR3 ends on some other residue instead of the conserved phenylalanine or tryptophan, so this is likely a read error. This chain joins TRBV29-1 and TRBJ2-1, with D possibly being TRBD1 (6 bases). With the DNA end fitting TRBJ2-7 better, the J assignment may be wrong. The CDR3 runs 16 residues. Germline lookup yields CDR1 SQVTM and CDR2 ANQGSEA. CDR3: CNANGATQGGMGEQYS. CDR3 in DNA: TGCAACGCTAACGGGGCCACACAGGGTGGCATGGGTGAGCAGTACTCC.

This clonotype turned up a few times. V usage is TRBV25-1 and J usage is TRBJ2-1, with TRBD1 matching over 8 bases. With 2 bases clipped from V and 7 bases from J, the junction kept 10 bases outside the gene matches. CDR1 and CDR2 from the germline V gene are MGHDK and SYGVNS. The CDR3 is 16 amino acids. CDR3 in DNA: TGTGCCAGCAGTGAACTCTCCGGACAGGGCTTGAATGAGCAGTTCTTC. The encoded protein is CASSELSGQGLNEQFF. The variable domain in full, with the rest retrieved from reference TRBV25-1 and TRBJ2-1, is EADIYQTPRYLVIGTGKKITLECSQTMGHDKMYWYQQDPGMELHLIHYSYGVNSTEKGDLSSESTVSRIRTEHFPLTLESARPSHTSQYLCASSELSGQGLNEQFFGPGTRLTVL.

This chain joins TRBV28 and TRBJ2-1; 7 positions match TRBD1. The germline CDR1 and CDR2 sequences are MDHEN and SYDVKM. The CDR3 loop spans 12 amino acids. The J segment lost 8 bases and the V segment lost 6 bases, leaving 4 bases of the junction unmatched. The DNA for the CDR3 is TGTGCCAGCAGACAGGGGACGCATGAGCAGTTCTTC. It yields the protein CASRQGTHEQFF.

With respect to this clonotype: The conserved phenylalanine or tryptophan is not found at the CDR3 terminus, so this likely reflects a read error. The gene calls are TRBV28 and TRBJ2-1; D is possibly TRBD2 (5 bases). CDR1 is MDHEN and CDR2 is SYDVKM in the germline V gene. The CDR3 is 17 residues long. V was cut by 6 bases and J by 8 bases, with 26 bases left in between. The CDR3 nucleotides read TGTGCCAGCAGAACCTCGGTGCCTAGCTGGAGGCTCTATGAGCAGTTCCTC. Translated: CASRTSVPSWRLYEQFL.

The CDR3 sequence: CASRVDAFTLHF. The DNA for the CDR3 is TGTGCCAGCAGAGTGGATGCATTCACCCTCCACTTT. The chain links TRBV2 to TRBJ1-6; D is unclear. The germline gives CDR1 SNHLY, CDR2 FYNNEI. The CDR3 is 12 amino acids. Trimming took 6 bases from V and 14 from J, leaving 14 bases between them.

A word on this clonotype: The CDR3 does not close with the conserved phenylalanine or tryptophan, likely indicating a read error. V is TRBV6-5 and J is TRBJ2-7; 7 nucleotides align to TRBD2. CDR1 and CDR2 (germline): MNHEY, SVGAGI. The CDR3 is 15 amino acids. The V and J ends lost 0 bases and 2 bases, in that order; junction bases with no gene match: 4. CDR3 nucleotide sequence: TGTGCCAGCAGTTACTCGAGTGGGAGGGCCTACGAGCAGTACCTC. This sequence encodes CASSYSSGRAYEQYL.

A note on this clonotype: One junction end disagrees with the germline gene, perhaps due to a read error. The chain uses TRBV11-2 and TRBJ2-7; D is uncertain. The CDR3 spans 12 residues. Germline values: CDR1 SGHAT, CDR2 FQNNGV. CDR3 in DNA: TGTGCCAGGAGCTTCTGGGGAAGCGAGCAATACTTC. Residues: CARSFWGSEQYF.

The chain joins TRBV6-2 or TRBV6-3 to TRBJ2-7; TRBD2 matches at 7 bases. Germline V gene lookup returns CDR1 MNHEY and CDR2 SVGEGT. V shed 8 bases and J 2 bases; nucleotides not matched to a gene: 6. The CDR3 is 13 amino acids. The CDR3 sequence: CASVSGGTYEQYF. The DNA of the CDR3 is TGTGCCAGCGTGTCGGGAGGTACCTACGAGCAGTACTTC.

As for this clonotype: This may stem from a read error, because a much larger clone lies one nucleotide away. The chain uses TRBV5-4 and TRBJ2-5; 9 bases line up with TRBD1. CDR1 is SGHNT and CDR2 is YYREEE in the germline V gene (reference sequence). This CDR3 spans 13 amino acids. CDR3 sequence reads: CASSTGGWETRYF. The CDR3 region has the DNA TGTGCCAGCAGTACAGGGGGCTGGGAGACCCGGTACTTC.

CDR3 protein: CASRIQGRGNEKLFF. The CDR3 DNA follows: TGTGCCAGCAGAATACAGGGGAGGGGGAATGAAAAACTGTTTTTT. The rearrangement uses TRBV28 and TRBJ1-4; 7 bases match TRBD1. V lost 6 bases, J lost 5 bases, and 9 bases stayed unmatched. Germline CDR1 reads MDHEN; CDR2 reads SYDVKM. There are 15 residues in the CDR3.

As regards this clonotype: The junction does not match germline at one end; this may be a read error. The CDR3 DNA reads TGTGCCAGCGGGTCGGGGGAACTAAAGGACACCGGTGAGCTGTTTTTT. It codes for CASGSGELKDTGELFF. This rearrangement joins TRBV11-3 to TRBJ2-2; D might be TRBD2 (6 bases). Germline values: CDR1 SGHNT, CDR2 YENEEA. The CDR3 has 16 amino acids.

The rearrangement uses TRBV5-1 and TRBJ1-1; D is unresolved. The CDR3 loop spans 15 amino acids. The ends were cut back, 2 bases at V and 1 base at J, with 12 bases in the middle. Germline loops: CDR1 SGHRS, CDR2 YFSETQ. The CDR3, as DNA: TGCGCCAGCAGCTTAGCCATGTCAGGGAACACTGAAGCTTTCTTT. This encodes CASSLAMSGNTEAFF. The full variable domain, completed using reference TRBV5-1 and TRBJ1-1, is KAGVTQTPRYLIKTRGQQVTLSCSPISGHRSVSWYQQTPGQGLQFLFEYFSETQRNKGNFPGRFSGRQFSNSRSEMNVSTLELGDSALYLCASSLAMSGNTEAFFGQGTRLTVV.

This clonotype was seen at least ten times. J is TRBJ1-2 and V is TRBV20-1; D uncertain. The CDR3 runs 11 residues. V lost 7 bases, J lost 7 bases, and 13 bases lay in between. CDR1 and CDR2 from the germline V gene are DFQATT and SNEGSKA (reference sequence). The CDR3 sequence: CSVWIDGGYTF. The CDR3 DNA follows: TGCAGTGTTTGGATCGATGGTGGCTACACCTTC.

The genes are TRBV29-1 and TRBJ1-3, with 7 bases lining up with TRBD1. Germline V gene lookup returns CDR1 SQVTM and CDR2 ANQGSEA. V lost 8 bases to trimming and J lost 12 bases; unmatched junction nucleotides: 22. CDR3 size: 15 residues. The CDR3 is CSFRAGQHSGSIIYF. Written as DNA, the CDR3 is TGCAGCTTTCGAGCGGGACAGCACTCTGGAAGCATCATATATTTT. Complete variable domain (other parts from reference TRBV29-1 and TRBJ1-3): SAVISQKPSRDICQRGTSLTIQCQVDSQVTMMFWYRQQPGQSLTLIATANQGSEATYESGFVIDKFPISRPNLTFSTLTVSNMSPEDSSIYLCSFRAGQHSGSIIYFGEGSWLTVV.

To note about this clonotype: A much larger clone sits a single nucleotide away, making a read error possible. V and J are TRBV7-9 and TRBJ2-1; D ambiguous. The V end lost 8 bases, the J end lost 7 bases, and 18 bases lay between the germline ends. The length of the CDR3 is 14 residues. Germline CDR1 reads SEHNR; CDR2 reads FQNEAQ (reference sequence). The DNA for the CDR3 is TGTGCCAGCGGCCCCGTCTTAGGAGCGAATGAGCAGTTCTTC. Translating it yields CASGPVLGANEQFF.

The CDR3 loop reads CASSLTGASYEQYF. The CDR3 DNA sequence: TGCGCCAGCAGCTTAACAGGGGCCTCCTACGAGCAGTACTTC. The gene calls are TRBV5-1 and TRBJ2-7, with TRBD1 matching 7 bases. The germline gives CDR1 SGHRS, CDR2 YFSETQ. The CDR3 has 14 residues. V gave up 2 bases and J gave up 0 bases; unmatched junction bases: 2.